This T cell receptor beta chain was recorded in a study of long-term antiretroviral therapy in people with HIV. Study-wide background: Samples from the earliest time points predate the 2015 immediate-ART recommendation by about a decade. Broader study findings: ART adherence, viral resistance and therapy changes went unrecorded. Those clones which expanded before ART made up the dominant part of the repertoire at all time points.

Of note for this clone: The antigen is not known.

The CDR3 is 17 residues long. Germline-derived CDR1 and CDR2 are MNHNS and SASEGT. The V end lost 1 base, the J end lost 3 bases, and 19 bases lay between the germline ends. The libraries were made with immunoSEQ v3.0 at survey level. This table comes from immunoSEQ multiplex PCR, and its TCRdb copy is limited to in-frame clones, with some not included. The sample holds about 33,000 clones, 95% to 97% seen once. The clonotype originates from a man aged 30 to 39 with HIV. Here the sequenced sample was unsorted PBMCs, taken 6.6 years after starting antiretroviral therapy. V is TRBV6-1 and J is TRBJ2-7, with D possibly matching TRBD2 (5 bases). CDR3 in DNA: TGTGCCAGCAGTGAAGGAATATGGAGCGGAGATATCTACGAGCAGTACTTC. Its protein is CASSEGIWSGDIYEQYF.